This T cell receptor beta chain was obtained from a study of T cells in Graves' hyperthyroidism and ophthalmopathy. Broader study findings: Among thyroid clonotypes expanded above 0.001, most also appeared in blood.

Germline lookup yields CDR1 MNHNS and CDR2 SASEGT. V lost 10 bases, J lost 4 bases, and 13 bases lay in between. The CDR3 has 12 amino acids. RNA transcripts gave rise to amplified TCR beta CDR3 regions. With the HTBI primer set, the TCR CDR3 went through a first round of RT-PCR. In TCRdb, the multiplex PCR reads were re-called with MiXCR into one record per CDR3 protein. Of some 550,000 distinct CDR3 sequences in the sample, around 20% were seen once. Hyperthyroidism was newly diagnosed in patients aged 18 to 65 (duration under 2 months). This clonotype was recorded at least ten times. The antigen is not known.

The sequenced sample was blood. The genes are TRBV6-1 and TRBJ1-2; no clear D gene. The clonotype comes from a man aged 18 to 29 with Graves' hyperthyroidism. CDR3 region: CATKEGLYGYTF. CDR3 nucleotides: TGTGCCACCAAGGAGGGTCTCTATGGCTACACCTTC.